Listed here are 11 T cell receptor beta chains from one sample, sequenced in a study of cytomegalovirus exposure and HLA in healthy donors. Data came from immunoSEQ multiplex PCR; TCRdb stores just in-frame clones and leaves some out. Here the sample spans some 170,000 clones, around 92% being singletons. Source material: PBMCs. The origin of the receptors is a man aged 18-30 years in good health and CMV-seropositive.

This clone came up once. The chain employs TRBV13 and TRBJ2-1, with D unclear. V was trimmed by 1 base and J by 0 bases, leaving 7 bases between them. Germline CDR1 is PRHDT and CDR2 is FYEKMQ (reference sequence). This CDR3 is built from 15 residues. For the CDR3, the DNA is TGTGCCAGCAGCTTAGCTGATAGCTCCTACAATGAGCAGTTCTTC. This codes for CASSLADSSYNEQFF. Drawing the rest from reference TRBV13 and TRBJ2-1, the complete variable domain is AAGVIQSPRHLIKEKRETATLKCYPIPRHDTVYWYQQGPGQDPQFLISFYEKMQSDKGSIPDRFSAQQFSDYHSELNMSSLELGDSALYFCASSLADSSYNEQFFGPGTRLTVL.

This chain connects TRBV5-1 to TRBJ2-1; 9 nucleotides line up with TRBD2. Per germline, CDR1 SGHRS and CDR2 YFSETQ. The CDR3 sequence is 13 residues long. V shed 5 bases, J shed 8 bases, and the junction held 5 bases outside the gene matches. CDR3 protein: CASRGGLAHEQFF. The DNA of the CDR3 is TGCGCCAGCAGGGGGGGACTAGCCCATGAGCAGTTCTTC.

The chain uses TRBV28 and TRBJ1-1, with 9 bases fitting TRBD1. Germline trimming cut 6 bases from V and 4 bases from J; bases unmatched to any gene: 3. The CDR3 has 13 amino acids. Germline V lookup: CDR1 MDHEN, CDR2 SYDVKM. The DNA of the CDR3 is TGTGCCAGCAGGACAGGGGGGGGCACTGAAGCTTTCTTT. It is translated as CASRTGGGTEAFF. Full variable domain (missing parts from reference TRBV28 and TRBJ1-1): DVKVTQSSRYLVKRTGEKVFLECVQDMDHENMFWYRQDPGLGLRLIYFSYDVKMKEKGDIPEGYSVSREKKERFSLILESASTNQTSMYLCASRTGGGTEAFFGQGTRLTVV.

This clone has just one count. This chain links TRBV7-9 with TRBJ2-5; TRBD1 aligns across 8 bases. The CDR3 runs 14 residues. V dropped 3 bases and J dropped 1; count of bases not matched to a gene: 1. Per germline, CDR1 SEHNR and CDR2 FQNEAQ (reference sequence). The CDR3 DNA follows: TGTGCCAGCAGCTTTGGGACAGGCCAAGAGACCCAGTACTTC. This codes for CASSFGTGQETQYF.

The rearrangement links TRBV5-1 to TRBJ2-3, with 8 bases fitting TRBD2. Germline assignment: CDR1 SGHRS and CDR2 YFSETQ. The CDR3 extends over 15 amino acids. Unmatched junction bases numbered 3, after V lost 0 bases and J lost 3 bases. The CDR3 region is CASSLARGGTDTQYF. DNA for the CDR3: TGCGCCAGCAGCTTGGCCCGGGGGGGAACAGATACGCAGTATTTT. Full variable domain (outside the CDR3, taken from reference TRBV5-1 and TRBJ2-3): KAGVTQTPRYLIKTRGQQVTLSCSPISGHRSVSWYQQTPGQGLQFLFEYFSETQRNKGNFPGRFSGRQFSNSRSEMNVSTLELGDSALYLCASSLARGGTDTQYFGPGTRLTVL.

This sequence joins TRBV7-2 and TRBJ2-1; 8 bases agree with TRBD2. In germline, CDR1 is SGHTA, CDR2 FQGNSA. The CDR3 runs to 15 residues. V was pared by 5 bases and J by 3 bases, with 6 bases of the junction left unmatched. The CDR3 DNA reads as TGTGCCAGCAGCACTACCGGGACTAGCTACAATGAGCAGTTCTTC. Protein sequence: CASSTTGTSYNEQFF.

V is TRBV6-1 and J is TRBJ2-1, with 16 nucleotides matching TRBD2. The trim removed 10 bases at V and 9 bases at J, leaving 6 bases unmatched. Germline lookup yields CDR1 MNHNS and CDR2 SASEGT. This CDR3 comprises 14 residues. The CDR3 DNA is TGTGCCATAGGGACTAGCGGGAGGGCCATTGAGCAGTTCTTC. As protein: CAIGTSGRAIEQFF.

The genes are TRBV18 and TRBJ2-1; 7 bases align to TRBD1. Unmatched junction bases numbered 12, after V lost 4 bases and J lost 0 bases. Germline CDR1 is KGHSH and CDR2 is LQKENI. This CDR3 is built from 18 residues. The CDR3 protein is CASSLFSQGDLSYNEQFF. CDR3 DNA: TGTGCCAGCTCACTCTTCTCGCAGGGGGACCTCTCCTACAATGAGCAGTTCTTC.

V gene TRBV2 combines with J gene TRBJ2-1; D unresolved. Germline values: CDR1 SNHLY, CDR2 FYNNEI. The V gene lost 1 base and the J gene lost 10 bases, with 8 bases spanning the gap. The length of the CDR3 is 12 residues. The CDR3 sequence: CASSEGSLEQFF. CDR3 bases: TGTGCCAGCAGTGAAGGGAGCCTAGAGCAGTTCTTC.

This sequence joins TRBV19 and TRBJ2-7; D possibly corresponds to TRBD1 (5 bases). Germline V gene data show CDR1 as LNHDA and CDR2 as SQIVND (reference sequence). Trimming removed 5 bases at V and 3 bases at J, with 11 bases between. This CDR3 is built from 13 residues. The CDR3 DNA is TGTGCCAGTAGTGGGGCAGTGTTCTACGAGCAGTACTTC. It yields the protein CASSGAVFYEQYF.

V and J are TRBV14 and TRBJ1-3, with D hard to call. The germline CDR1 and CDR2 sequences are SGHDN and FVKESK. There are 12 residues in the CDR3. The germline V and J ends were trimmed by 1 base and 8 bases, with 6 bases remaining between them. The CDR3 protein is CASSQGAYTIYF. CDR3 DNA sequence: TGTGCCAGCAGCCAAGGAGCGTACACCATATATTTT.